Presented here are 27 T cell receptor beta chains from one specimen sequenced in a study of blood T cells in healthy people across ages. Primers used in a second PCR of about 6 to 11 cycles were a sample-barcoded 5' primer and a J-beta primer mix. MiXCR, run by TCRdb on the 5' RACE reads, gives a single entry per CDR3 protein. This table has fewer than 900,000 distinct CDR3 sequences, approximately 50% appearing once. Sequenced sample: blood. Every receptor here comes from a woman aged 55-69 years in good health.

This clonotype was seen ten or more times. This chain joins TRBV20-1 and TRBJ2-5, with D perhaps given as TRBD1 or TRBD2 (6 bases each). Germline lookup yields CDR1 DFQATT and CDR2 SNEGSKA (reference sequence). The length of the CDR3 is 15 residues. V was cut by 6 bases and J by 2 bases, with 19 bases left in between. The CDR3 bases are TGCAGTGCCCCAAGGCCGGGGGCGGTGCAAGAGACCCAGTACTTC. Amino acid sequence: CSAPRPGAVQETQYF.

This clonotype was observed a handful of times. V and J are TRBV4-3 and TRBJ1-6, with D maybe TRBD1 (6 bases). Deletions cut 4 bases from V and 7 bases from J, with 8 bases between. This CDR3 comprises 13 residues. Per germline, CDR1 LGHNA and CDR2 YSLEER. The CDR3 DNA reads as TGCGCCAGCAGCCTAGACAGGAATTCACCCCTCCACTTT. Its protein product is CASSLDRNSPLHF.

The DNA of the CDR3 is TGTGCCAGCAGCTTAGCAGGGACAGTTGAAGCTTTCTTT. Translating it yields CASSLAGTVEAFF. The chain is built from TRBV7-2 and TRBJ1-1, with 7 bases identical to TRBD1. CDR1 and CDR2 (germline): SGHTA, FQGNSA. Trimming cost V 0 bases and J 7 bases; bases outside gene matches: 2. The CDR3 sequence is 13 residues long.

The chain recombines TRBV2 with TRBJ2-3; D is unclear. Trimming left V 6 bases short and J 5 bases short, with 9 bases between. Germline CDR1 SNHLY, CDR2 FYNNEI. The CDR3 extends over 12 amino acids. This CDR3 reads CASRESRDTQYF. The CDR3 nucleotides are TGTGCCAGCAGGGAAAGTAGAGATACGCAGTATTTT.

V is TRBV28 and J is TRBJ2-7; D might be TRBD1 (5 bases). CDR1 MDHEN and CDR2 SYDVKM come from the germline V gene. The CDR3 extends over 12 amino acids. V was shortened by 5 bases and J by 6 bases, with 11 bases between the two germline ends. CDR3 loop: CASSLTRVEQYF. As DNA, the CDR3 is TGTGCCAGCAGTCTGACCAGGGTCGAGCAGTACTTC.

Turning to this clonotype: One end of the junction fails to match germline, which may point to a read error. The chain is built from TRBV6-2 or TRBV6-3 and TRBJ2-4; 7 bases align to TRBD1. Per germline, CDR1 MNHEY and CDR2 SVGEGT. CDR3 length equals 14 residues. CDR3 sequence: CAGSYPSTGTIQYF. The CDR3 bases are TGTGCCGGCAGTTACCCATCGACAGGGACCATTCAGTACTTC.

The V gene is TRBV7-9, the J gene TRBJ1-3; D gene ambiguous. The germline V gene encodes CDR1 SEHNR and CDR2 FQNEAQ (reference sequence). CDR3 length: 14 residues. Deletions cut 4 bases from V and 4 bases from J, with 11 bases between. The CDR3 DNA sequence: TGTGCCAGCAGCTCCACCGATGAAGGAAACACCATATATTTT. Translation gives CASSSTDEGNTIYF.

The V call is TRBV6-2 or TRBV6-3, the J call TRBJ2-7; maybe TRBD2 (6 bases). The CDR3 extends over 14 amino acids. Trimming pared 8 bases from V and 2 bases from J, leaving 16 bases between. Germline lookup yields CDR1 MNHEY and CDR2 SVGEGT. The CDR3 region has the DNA TGTGCCAGCGGGGACTTCGACGCGACCTACGAGCAGTACTTC. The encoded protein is CASGDFDATYEQYF.

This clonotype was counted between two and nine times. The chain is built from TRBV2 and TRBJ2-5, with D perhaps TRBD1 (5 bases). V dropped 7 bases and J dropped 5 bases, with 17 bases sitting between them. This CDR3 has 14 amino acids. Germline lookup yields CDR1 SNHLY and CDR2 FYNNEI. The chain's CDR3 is CASTYSGLRETQYF. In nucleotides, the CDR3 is TGTGCCAGCACGTACTCAGGGTTGCGGGAGACCCAGTACTTC.

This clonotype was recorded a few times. The CDR3 is CSAPSGTREQYF. CDR3 nucleotides: TGCAGTGCTCCCTCCGGGACTCGGGAACAGTACTTC. The chain joins TRBV20-1 to TRBJ2-7, with D possibly matching TRBD2 (6 bases). This CDR3 is 12 amino acids long. CDR1 is DFQATT, CDR2 SNEGSKA, per germline (reference sequence). Trimming stripped 5 bases from V and 10 bases from J, with 18 bases between.

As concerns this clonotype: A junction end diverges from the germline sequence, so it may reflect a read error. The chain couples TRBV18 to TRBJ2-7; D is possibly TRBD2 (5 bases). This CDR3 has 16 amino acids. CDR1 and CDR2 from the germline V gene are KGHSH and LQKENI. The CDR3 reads CASPPPGSASSYEQYF. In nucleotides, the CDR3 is TGTGCCAGCCCACCACCGGGTAGCGCTAGCTCCTACGAGCAGTACTTC.

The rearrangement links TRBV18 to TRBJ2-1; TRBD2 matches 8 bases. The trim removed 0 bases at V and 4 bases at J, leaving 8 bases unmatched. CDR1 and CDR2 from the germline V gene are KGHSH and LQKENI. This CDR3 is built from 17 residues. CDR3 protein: CASSPPVTSGFYNEQFF. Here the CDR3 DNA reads TGTGCCAGCTCACCACCCGTTACTAGCGGATTTTACAATGAGCAGTTCTTC.

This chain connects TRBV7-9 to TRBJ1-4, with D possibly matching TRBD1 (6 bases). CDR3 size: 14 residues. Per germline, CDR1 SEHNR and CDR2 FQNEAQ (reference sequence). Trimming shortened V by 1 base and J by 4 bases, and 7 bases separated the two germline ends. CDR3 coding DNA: TGTGCCAGCAGCTTAGGACAGGTTAATGAAAAACTGTTTTTT. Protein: CASSLGQVNEKLFF.

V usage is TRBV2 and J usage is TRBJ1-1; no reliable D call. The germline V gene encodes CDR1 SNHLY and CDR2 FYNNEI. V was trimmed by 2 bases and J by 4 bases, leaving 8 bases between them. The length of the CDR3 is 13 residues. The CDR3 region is CASSEFGFTEAFF. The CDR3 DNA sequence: TGTGCCAGCAGTGAATTCGGATTCACTGAAGCTTTCTTT.

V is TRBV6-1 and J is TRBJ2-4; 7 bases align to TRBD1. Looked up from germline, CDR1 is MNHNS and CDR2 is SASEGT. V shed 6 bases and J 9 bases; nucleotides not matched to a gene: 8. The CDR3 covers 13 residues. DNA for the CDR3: TGTGCCAGCAGGCAACCGACAGGGTTCATTCAGTACTTC. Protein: CASRQPTGFIQYF.

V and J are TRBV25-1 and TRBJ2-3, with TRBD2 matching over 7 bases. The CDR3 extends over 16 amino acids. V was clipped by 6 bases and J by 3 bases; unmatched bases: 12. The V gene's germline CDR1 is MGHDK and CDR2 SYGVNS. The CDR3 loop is CASSDLAGVRTDTQYF. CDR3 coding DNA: TGTGCCAGCAGCGATCTCGCGGGAGTAAGGACAGATACGCAGTATTTT.

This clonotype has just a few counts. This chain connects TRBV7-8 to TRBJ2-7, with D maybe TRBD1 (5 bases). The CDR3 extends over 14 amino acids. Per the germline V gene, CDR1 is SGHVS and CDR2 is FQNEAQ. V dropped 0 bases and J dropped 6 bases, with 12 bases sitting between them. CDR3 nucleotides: TGTGCCAGCAGCTTAGCGCAGGGTACGGGCGAGCAGTACTTC. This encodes CASSLAQGTGEQYF.

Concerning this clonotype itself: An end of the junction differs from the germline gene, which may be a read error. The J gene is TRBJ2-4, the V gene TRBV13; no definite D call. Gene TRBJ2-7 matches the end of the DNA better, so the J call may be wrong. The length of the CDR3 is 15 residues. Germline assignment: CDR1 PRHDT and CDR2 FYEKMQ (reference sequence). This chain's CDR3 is CVSSLFPTPDYEQYF. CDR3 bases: TGTGTCAGCAGCTTATTCCCCACACCGGACTACGAGCAGTACTTC.

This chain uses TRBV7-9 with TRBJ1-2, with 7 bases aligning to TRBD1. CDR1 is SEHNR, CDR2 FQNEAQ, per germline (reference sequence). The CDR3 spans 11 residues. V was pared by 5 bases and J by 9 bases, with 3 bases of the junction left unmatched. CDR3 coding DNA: TGTGCCAGCAGCCCGGACAGGAGCTACACCTTC. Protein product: CASSPDRSYTF.

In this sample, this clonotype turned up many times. The CDR3 here is CASSLTGVETQYF. The DNA for the CDR3 is TGTGCCAGCAGCTTAACAGGGGTTGAGACCCAGTACTTC. The chain employs TRBV5-6 and TRBJ2-5; 7 bases fit TRBD1. CDR3 size: 13 residues. The J segment lost 5 bases and the V segment lost 2 bases, leaving 3 bases of the junction unmatched. Germline-derived CDR1 and CDR2 are SGHDT and YYEEEE.

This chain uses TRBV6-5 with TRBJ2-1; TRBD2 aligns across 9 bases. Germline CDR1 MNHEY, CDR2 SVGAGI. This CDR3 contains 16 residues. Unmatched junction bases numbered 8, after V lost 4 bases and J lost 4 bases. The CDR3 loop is CASSFGSGSGYNEQFF. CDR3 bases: TGTGCCAGCAGTTTCGGTAGCGGGAGTGGGTACAATGAGCAGTTCTTC.

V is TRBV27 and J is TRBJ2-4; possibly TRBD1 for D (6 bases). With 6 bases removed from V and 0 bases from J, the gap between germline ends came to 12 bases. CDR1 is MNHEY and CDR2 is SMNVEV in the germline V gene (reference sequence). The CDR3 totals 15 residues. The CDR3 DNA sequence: TGTGCCAGCAGCAGGGGACATATAGCCAAAAACATTCAGTACTTC. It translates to CASSRGHIAKNIQYF.

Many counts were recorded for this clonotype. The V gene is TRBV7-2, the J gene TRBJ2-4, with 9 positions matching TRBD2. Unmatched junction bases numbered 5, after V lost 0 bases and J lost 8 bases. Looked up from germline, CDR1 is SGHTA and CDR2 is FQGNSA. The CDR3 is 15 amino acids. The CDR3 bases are TGTGCCAGCAGCTTAGCGGGGACTAGCTCGGACATTCAGTACTTC. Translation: CASSLAGTSSDIQYF.

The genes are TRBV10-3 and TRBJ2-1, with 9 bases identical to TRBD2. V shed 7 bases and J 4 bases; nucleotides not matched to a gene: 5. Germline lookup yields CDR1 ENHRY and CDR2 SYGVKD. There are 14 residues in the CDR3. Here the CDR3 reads CAIKSSGSYNEQFF. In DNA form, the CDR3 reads TGTGCCATCAAGAGTAGCGGGAGTTACAATGAGCAGTTCTTC.

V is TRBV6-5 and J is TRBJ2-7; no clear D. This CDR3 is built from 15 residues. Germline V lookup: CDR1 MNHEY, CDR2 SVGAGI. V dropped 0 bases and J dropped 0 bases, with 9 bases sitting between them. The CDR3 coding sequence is TGTGCCAGCAGTTACTCGACGGGCGGCTCCTACGAGCAGTACTTC. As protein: CASSYSTGGSYEQYF.

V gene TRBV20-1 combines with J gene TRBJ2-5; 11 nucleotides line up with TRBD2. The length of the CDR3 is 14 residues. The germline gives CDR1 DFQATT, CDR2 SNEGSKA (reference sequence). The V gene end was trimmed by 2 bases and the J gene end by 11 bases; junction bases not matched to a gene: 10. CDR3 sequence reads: CSARQGTSGNEQYF. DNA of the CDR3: TGCAGTGCTAGACAAGGGACTAGCGGAAATGAGCAGTACTTC.

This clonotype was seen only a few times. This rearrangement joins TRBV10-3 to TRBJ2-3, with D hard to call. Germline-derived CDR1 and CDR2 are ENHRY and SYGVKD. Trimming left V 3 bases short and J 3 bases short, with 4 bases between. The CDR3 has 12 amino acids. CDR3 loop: CAISDGTDTQYF. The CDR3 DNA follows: TGTGCCATCAGTGACGGTACAGATACGCAGTATTTT.